These T cell receptor beta chains were read from a single sample in a study of T-cell reconstitution after alpha-beta-depleted transplantation in children. TCRdb fed the PCR reads into MiXCR, producing one record per CDR3 protein. The profile shows 95,000 to 150,000 distinct CDR3 sequences, 20% to 25% of them singletons. The specimen was PBMCs, mostly from graft donor cells, collected 180 days after TCRalphabeta/CD19-depleted stem cell transplant. Receptor source: a male patient between 2 and 10 years old who had a stem cell transplant for chronic granulomatous disease, so the T cells may come from the graft donor. Each CDR3 is given with its conserved first and last residue. The D gene is left open where the match is weak. A row's size may be missing; if present it is once, few, many or a size class.

TRBJ2-7 | . | . | 14 | TRBV15 | TGTGCCACCAGCAGAGATCTCAACGCCTACGAGCAGTACTTC | CATSRDLNAYEQYF
TRBJ2-1 | . | . | 13 | TRBV5-6 | TGTGCCAGTAAAATGAGAAACGACAATGAGCAGTTCTTC | CASKMRNDNEQFF
TRBJ2-1 | . | . | 16 | TRBV15 | TGTGCCACCAGCGTCGGAGGTAGGGCCCAAACTAATGAGCAGTTCTTC | CATSVGGRAQTNEQFF
TRBJ2-1 | many | . | 15 | TRBV5-1 | TGCGCCAGCAGCCAAGGGGGAAGCCTCGGGAATGAGCAGTTCTTC | CASSQGGSLGNEQFF
TRBJ2-3 | . | TRBD2 | 22 | TRBV6-4 | TGTGCCAGCAGTCGAGAACACCAGGGACTAGCGGGGGAGCTAACAAACACAGATACGCAGTATTTT | CASSREHQGLAGELTNTDTQYF
TRBJ1-2 | many | . | 13 | TRBV7-9 | TGTGCCAGCAAGGGGGACATCTCAAATGGCTACACCTTC | CASKGDISNGYTF
TRBJ2-7 | many | TRBD2 | 14 | TRBV29-1 | TGCAGCGTTGAAGAGCTAGCGGGCGGATACGAGCAGTACTTC | CSVEELAGGYEQYF
TRBJ2-7 | many | TRBD1 | 11 | TRBV29-1 | TGCAGCGCTCGACAGGGCTACGAGCAGTACTTC | CSARQGYEQYF
TRBJ2-1 | many | TRBD2 | 17 | TRBV3-1 | TGTGCCAGCAGCCAAGATGGGCTAGCGGGATCTTGGAATGAGCAGTTCTTC | CASSQDGLAGSWNEQFF
TRBJ2-5 | many | . | 15 | TRBV27 | TGTGCCAGCAGTTTACAGGGGTTAGGGGAAGAGACCCAGTACTTC | CASSLQGLGEETQYF
TRBJ2-7 | many | . | 12 | TRBV20-1 | TGCAGTGCCGGAGTCGGCTCCTACGAGCAGTACTTC | CSAGVGSYEQYF
TRBJ1-2 | . | . | 12 | TRBV12-3/TRBV12-4 | TGTGCCAGCAGTTTAGGAGTACGGGGCTACACCTTC | CASSLGVRGYTF
TRBJ2-2 | many | TRBD2 | 15 | TRBV5-1 | TGCGCCAGCAGCTTGGCTAGCGGTCCCACCGGGGAGCTGTTTTTT | CASSLASGPTGELFF
TRBJ2-3 | . | . | 13 | TRBV29-1 | TGCAGCGTTAAACAATGGGGCACAGATACGCAGTATTTT | CSVKQWGTDTQYF
TRBJ2-1 | . | TRBD2 | 15 | TRBV7-3 | TGTGCCAGCAGCCTTTCGGCTAGCGGGAGTGGGGAGCAGTTCTTC | CASSLSASGSGEQFF